One sample yielded the 19 T cell receptor beta chains listed below, sequenced in a study of memory CD4+ T cells and cytomegalovirus serostatus. Sequencing used immunoSEQ multiplex PCR; TCRdb keeps in-frame clones, though not all of them. The table shows around 30,000 clones, with about 75% occurring only once. The sort gate was single viable CD3+CD4+CD8-CD45RO+ cells for memory CD4+ T cells. Sequencing was carried out using memory CD4+ T cells from blood. The receptors derive from an adult in good health and CMV-seronegative. Some clones in this sample may be carry-over from other donors' samples.

The rearrangement uses TRBV27 and TRBJ1-2, with 11 bases identical to TRBD1. The V gene's germline CDR1 is MNHEY and CDR2 SMNVEV (reference sequence). There are 14 residues in the CDR3. Trimming at V came to 9 bases and at J to 4 bases, leaving 7 bases not matched to a gene. CDR3 nucleotide sequence: TGTGCCAGTCCTGGACAGGGGGCGACCTATGGCTACACCTTC. It yields the protein CASPGQGATYGYTF.

The V and J genes are TRBV27 and TRBJ2-2; possible D gene TRBD1, 5 bases. Between the trimmed V and J ends, which lost 4 bases and 1 base, there was a span of 10 bases. Germline V gene sequence: CDR1 MNHEY, CDR2 SMNVEV (reference sequence). This CDR3 has 15 residues. CDR3 sequence (DNA): TGTGCCAGCAGTTGGCTCAGGGAGAACACCGGGGAGCTGTTTTTT. It encodes CASSWLRENTGELFF.

J is TRBJ2-5 and V is TRBV12-5; D is undetermined. The CDR3 contains 13 residues. With 6 bases removed from V and 1 base from J, the gap between germline ends came to 9 bases. Germline lookup yields CDR1 LGHNT and CDR2 FRNRAP. The CDR3 nucleotides are TGTGCTAGTGGAACTGATGTCCAAGAGACCCAGTACTTC. Its protein is CASGTDVQETQYF.

The gene calls are TRBV7-9 and TRBJ2-5; the match to TRBD1 covers 9 bases. The CDR3 loop spans 15 amino acids. V shed 4 bases and J 5 bases; nucleotides not matched to a gene: 8. CDR1 is SEHNR, CDR2 FQNEAQ, per germline (reference sequence). The CDR3 loop is CASSSTGGAWETQYF. CDR3 DNA sequence: TGTGCCAGCAGCTCCACAGGGGGCGCGTGGGAGACCCAGTACTTC. The full variable domain, with the rest looked up from reference TRBV7-9 and TRBJ2-5, is DTGVSQNPRHKITKRGQNVTFRCDPISEHNRLYWYRQTLGQGPEFLTYFQNEAQLEKSRLLSDRFSAERPKGSFSTLEIQRTEQGDSAMYLCASSSTGGAWETQYFGPGTRLLVL.

This clone was detected only a few times. The chain links TRBV4-2 to TRBJ1-6; possibly TRBD1 for D (5 bases). V lost 0 bases and J lost 5, with 17 bases in between. CDR1 is LGHNA and CDR2 is YNFKEQ in the germline V gene. This CDR3 region has 18 residues. CDR3 sequence: CASSQDHSGRGNNSPLHF. CDR3 DNA: TGTGCCAGCAGCCAAGATCACTCTGGGAGGGGCAATAATTCACCCCTCCACTTT.

This chain links TRBV15 with TRBJ2-2; TRBD1 might be the D (7 bases). Trimming shortened V by 0 bases and J by 4 bases, and 9 bases separated the two germline ends. Germline V gene data show CDR1 as LNHNV and CDR2 as YYDKDF (reference sequence). The CDR3 runs to 15 residues. For the CDR3, the DNA is TGTGCCACCAGCAGAGATCAGGGGGGCACCGGGGAGCTGTTTTTT. It translates to CATSRDQGGTGELFF.

This clone occurred once. The chain links TRBV11-2 to TRBJ2-1; 8 positions match TRBD2. This CDR3 spans 16 amino acids. Germline V lookup: CDR1 SGHAT, CDR2 FQNNGV. With 2 bases clipped from V and 1 base from J, the junction kept 4 bases outside the gene matches. DNA of the CDR3: TGTGCCAGCAGCTTAAATGCGGGGGGATCCTACAATGAGCAGTTCTTC. Its translation is CASSLNAGGSYNEQFF.

This clone was observed a single time. J is TRBJ2-5 and V is TRBV14; the match to TRBD1 covers 8 bases. Germline values: CDR1 SGHDN, CDR2 FVKESK. CDR3 length equals 17 residues. J was trimmed by 7 bases and V by 3 bases; bases with no gene match: 16. The CDR3 nucleotides read TGTGCCAGCAGCCATCCCCGTCTCAGGGGGCGAGACGGGACCCAGTACTTC. As protein: CASSHPRLRGRDGTQYF.

This clone was observed a few times. This chain joins TRBV19 and TRBJ1-1, with D tentatively TRBD1 (5 bases). Germline V gene sequence: CDR1 LNHDA, CDR2 SQIVND (reference sequence). V was shortened by 2 bases and J by 9 bases, with 16 bases between the two germline ends. This CDR3 has 14 residues. In DNA, the CDR3 is TGTGCCAGTAGTATAAACAGGCCCCCGAATAAAGCTTTCTTT. It codes for CASSINRPPNKAFF.

This sequence joins TRBV9 and TRBJ1-3; D might be TRBD1 (5 bases). With 6 bases removed from V and 0 bases from J, the gap between germline ends came to 22 bases. The CDR3 covers 18 residues. CDR1 SGDLS and CDR2 YYNGEE come from the germline V gene. CDR3 sequence reads: CASTIVGRGYFSGNTIYF. The CDR3 nucleotides are TGTGCCAGCACGATAGTAGGAAGGGGTTATTTCTCTGGAAACACCATATATTTT.

This clone was observed once. The junction and the germline gene differ at one end; a read error may be behind it. The rearrangement uses TRBV11-2 and TRBJ2-7; 8 nucleotides line up with TRBD1. The CDR3 sequence is 11 residues long. Germline V gene sequence: CDR1 SGHAT, CDR2 FQNNGV. CDR3 amino acids: CASSRGTGIHF. CDR3 coding DNA: TGTGCCAGCAGCCGCGGGACAGGCATCCACTTC. The whole variable domain, remainder taken from reference TRBV11-2 and TRBJ2-7, is EAGVAQSPRYKIIEKRQSVAFWCNPISGHATLYWYQQILGQGPKLLIQFQNNGVVDDSQLPKDRFSAERLKGVDSTLKIQPAKLEDSAVYLCASSRGTGIHFGPGTRLTVT.

In this sample, this clone turned up once. The gene calls are TRBV5-1 and TRBJ2-5; 9 nucleotides align to TRBD1. Unmatched junction bases numbered 7, after V lost 6 bases and J lost 4 bases. CDR3 length equals 14 residues. Germline V CDR1 and CDR2: SGHRS, YFSETQ. CDR3 loop: CASTGTGTGETQYF. The CDR3 bases are TGCGCCAGCACCGGGACAGGGACGGGAGAGACCCAGTACTTC.

The V and J genes are TRBV19 and TRBJ2-2; possibly TRBD1 or TRBD2 for D (5 bases each). Looked up from germline, CDR1 is LNHDA and CDR2 is SQIVND (reference sequence). The V end was cut by 7 bases, the J end by 2 bases, with 20 bases between. This CDR3 spans 17 amino acids. The CDR3 region is CASTVTLGTYNTGELFF. Here the CDR3 DNA reads TGTGCCAGTACCGTAACCCTCGGGACCTATAACACCGGGGAGCTGTTTTTT.

The rearrangement uses TRBV6-5 and TRBJ1-1, with 7 bases aligning to TRBD1. V lost 7 bases and J lost 5; bases outside the gene matches: 13. There are 15 residues in the CDR3. Germline V lookup: CDR1 MNHEY, CDR2 SVGAGI. CDR3 sequence reads: CASKLSPGQSTEAFF. Here the CDR3 DNA reads TGTGCCAGCAAGCTCTCCCCGGGACAGTCAACTGAAGCTTTCTTT.

The chain joins TRBV10-3 to TRBJ1-1; D gene ambiguous. This CDR3 is 14 amino acids long. Germline V gene data show CDR1 as ENHRY and CDR2 as SYGVKD. Trimming took 6 bases from V and 1 from J, leaving 12 bases between them. This chain's CDR3 is CAISYLRENTEAFF. In DNA, the CDR3 is TGTGCCATCAGCTACCTTCGGGAGAACACTGAAGCTTTCTTT.

This clone appeared a single time. The chain couples TRBV4-2 to TRBJ2-5; 8 bases are a match to TRBD2. Trimming removed 0 bases from V and 3 bases from J; junction bases left unmatched: 3. The CDR3 covers 15 residues. CDR1 LGHNA and CDR2 YNFKEQ come from the germline V gene. CDR3: CASSQDKRGKETQYF. The CDR3 DNA follows: TGTGCCAGCAGCCAAGATAAGCGGGGGAAAGAGACCCAGTACTTC.

This clone has a single count. As DNA, the CDR3 is TGCGCCAGCAGCATTCCACGGGCAGGGGAGACCCAGTACTTC. Amino acids: CASSIPRAGETQYF. The V and J genes are TRBV5-1 and TRBJ2-5; D perhaps matches TRBD1 (5 bases). This CDR3 has 14 residues. Germline V gene lookup returns CDR1 SGHRS and CDR2 YFSETQ. V was pared by 4 bases and J by 5 bases, with 15 bases between.

The rearrangement links TRBV6-1 to TRBJ2-3, with D perhaps TRBD1 or TRBD2 (5 bases each). The CDR3 totals 14 residues. The V and J ends lost 6 bases and 0 bases respectively, with 10 bases between them. Germline assignment: CDR1 MNHNS and CDR2 SASEGT. CDR3 bases: TGTGCCAGCAGGATCCGGGACAGCACAGATACGCAGTATTTT. This gives the protein CASRIRDSTDTQYF.

The rearrangement links TRBV5-1 to TRBJ2-7; TRBD1 matches 7 bases. The CDR3 loop spans 18 amino acids. J lost 0 bases, V lost 1 base, and 13 bases had no gene match. Germline CDR1 SGHRS, CDR2 YFSETQ. The CDR3 protein is CASSLRAGTAVNSYEQYF. The CDR3 DNA is TGCGCCAGCAGCTTGAGAGCCGGGACAGCCGTTAACTCCTACGAGCAGTACTTC.